Each of the 13 T cell receptor beta chains below was sequenced from the same sample in a study of OX40 agonist ivuxolimab in advanced cancers. Sequenced by immunoSEQ multiplex PCR; TCRdb stores in-frame clones only, minus some. In the table there are nearly 110,000 clones, about 91% of which are singletons. The starting material was CD4+ or CD8+ T cells sorted from blood, obtained in a trial of the OX40 agonist ivuxolimab. These receptors were obtained from an adult with an advanced solid tumor such as melanoma, head and neck, liver or kidney cancer.

The chain employs TRBV28 and TRBJ1-2, with D possibly matching TRBD1 (5 bases). This CDR3 has 13 amino acids. The ends were cut back, 5 bases at V and 4 bases at J, with 11 bases in the middle. Germline V CDR1 and CDR2: MDHEN, SYDVKM. In DNA form, the CDR3 reads TGTGCCAGCAGTCCGGGGGACGGCTATGGCTACACCTTC. It translates to CASSPGDGYGYTF.

This chain joins TRBV4-3 and TRBJ1-6; TRBD1 might be the D (5 bases). The V gene lost 0 bases and the J gene lost 5 bases, with 5 bases spanning the gap. The CDR3 has 14 residues. Per the germline V gene, CDR1 is LGHNA and CDR2 is YSLEER. The CDR3 DNA follows: TGCGCCAGCAGCCAAGAACAGGATAATTCACCCCTCCACTTT. It codes for CASSQEQDNSPLHF.

This chain connects TRBV4-2 to TRBJ1-5, with D uncertain. This CDR3 is built from 15 residues. Germline V gene lookup returns CDR1 LGHNA and CDR2 YNFKEQ. Trimming shortened V by 3 bases and J by 3 bases, and 12 bases separated the two germline ends. The CDR3: CASSQLTVPNQPQHF. CDR3 sequence (DNA): TGTGCCAGCAGCCAGTTAACAGTGCCCAATCAGCCCCAGCATTTT.

The V gene is TRBV2, the J gene TRBJ2-1, with 10 bases that match TRBD1. Trimming took 3 bases from V and 9 from J; bases not matched to a gene: 14. CDR1 and CDR2 from the germline V gene are SNHLY and FYNNEI. The CDR3 runs to 17 residues. In DNA, the CDR3 is TGTGCCAGCAGTGATTCAAAGGCGGGACAGGGGTTTTTTGAGCAGTTCTTC. Protein: CASSDSKAGQGFFEQFF.

This sequence joins TRBV4-3 and TRBJ1-5; D is uncertain. This CDR3 region has 17 residues. From germline, CDR1 is LGHNA and CDR2 YSLEER. Trimming stripped 0 bases from V and 3 bases from J, with 15 bases between. CDR3 coding DNA: TGCGCCAGCAGCCAAGATTCTAGGGCAGGAGACAATCAGCCCCAGCATTTT. The encoded protein is CASSQDSRAGDNQPQHF.

The chain recombines TRBV28 with TRBJ1-2, with D unresolved. Germline lookup yields CDR1 MDHEN and CDR2 SYDVKM. Trimming took off 4 bases at V and 1 base at J, with 13 bases between the two ends. The CDR3 totals 15 residues. The CDR3 sequence: CASSSGSWDNYGYTF. The DNA for the CDR3 is TGTGCCAGCAGTTCCGGTTCATGGGATAACTATGGCTACACCTTC.

The chain has TRBV7-9 and TRBJ2-7, with 7 bases that match TRBD1. This CDR3 region has 12 residues. The J segment lost 6 bases and the V segment lost 5 bases, leaving 4 bases of the junction unmatched. Germline V gene lookup returns CDR1 SEHNR and CDR2 FQNEAQ (reference sequence). CDR3 sequence: CASSTQGVEQYF. DNA for the CDR3: TGTGCCAGCAGCACCCAGGGGGTCGAGCAGTACTTC. The full variable domain, with the rest looked up from reference TRBV7-9 and TRBJ2-7, is DTGVSQNPRHKITKRGQNVTFRCDPISEHNRLYWYRQTLGQGPEFLTYFQNEAQLEKSRLLSDRFSAERPKGSFSTLEIQRTEQGDSAMYLCASSTQGVEQYFGPGTRLTVT.

This clone has only one observation. The V gene is TRBV19, the J gene TRBJ2-1; tentative D call: TRBD2 (6 bases). Germline CDR1 and CDR2: LNHDA and SQIVND (reference sequence). V lost 5 bases and J lost 5, with 16 bases in between. This CDR3 comprises 15 residues. CDR3 loop: CASSARGAGDNEQFF. The CDR3, as DNA: TGTGCCAGTAGTGCCCGGGGAGCGGGCGACAATGAGCAGTTCTTC.

V is TRBV10-3 and J is TRBJ1-3; D gene ambiguous. Trimming took off 7 bases at V and 0 bases at J, with 10 bases between the two ends. Germline CDR1 reads ENHRY; CDR2 reads SYGVKD. This CDR3 spans 14 amino acids. The CDR3 spells CAINSETSGNTIYF. CDR3 DNA: TGTGCCATCAACTCAGAGACCTCTGGAAACACCATATATTTT.

V and J are TRBV28 and TRBJ2-7; tentatively, D is TRBD1 (6 bases). Trimming pared 2 bases from V and 4 bases from J, leaving 15 bases between. The CDR3 has 15 residues. CDR1 and CDR2 from the germline V gene are MDHEN and SYDVKM. The CDR3 here is CASSLNPPQGYEQYF. CDR3 coding DNA: TGTGCCAGCAGTTTAAACCCCCCACAGGGTTACGAGCAGTACTTC.

V is TRBV19 and J is TRBJ2-1; D assignment may be TRBD1 or TRBD2 (6 bases each). Germline CDR1 is LNHDA and CDR2 is SQIVND (reference sequence). CDR3 length: 14 residues. Trimming removed 9 bases at V and 2 bases at J, with 14 bases between. The CDR3 nucleotides read TGTGCCAGCAGCTCGGGGGCGGCCTACAATGAGCAGTTCTTC. Residues: CASSSGAAYNEQFF.

In this sample, this clone turned up once. The chain employs TRBV6-1 and TRBJ1-4; no clear D. Per the germline V gene, CDR1 is MNHNS and CDR2 is SASEGT. The CDR3 is made up of 15 amino acids. Trimming removed 6 bases at V and 0 bases at J, with 11 bases between. CDR3: CASSQSLTTNEKLFF. In DNA, the CDR3 is TGTGCCAGCAGCCAGTCGTTGACAACTAATGAAAAACTGTTTTTT.

The chain joins TRBV27 to TRBJ1-2; 9 bases line up with TRBD1. The CDR3 extends over 14 amino acids. Germline lookup yields CDR1 MNHEY and CDR2 SMNVEV (reference sequence). V trimming: 2 bases; J trimming: 5 bases; junction bases outside the gene matches: 3. This CDR3 is CASSLAGTGYGYTF. In nucleotides, the CDR3 is TGTGCCAGCAGTTTAGCCGGGACAGGGTATGGCTACACCTTC.